This is a list of T cell receptor beta chains from one sample in a study of cytomegalovirus exposure and HLA in healthy donors. Repertoires were generated with immunoSEQ multiplex PCR, while TCRdb's copy carries only in-frame clones and drops some. The top ten clones hold roughly 1.7% of a sample with 150,000 to 200,000 clones, 77% of them seen once. The sequencing sample was made of PBMCs. The origin of the receptors is a woman aged 25 to 39 in good health and CMV-seronegative. The CDR3 runs from the conserved cysteine through the conserved F or W. Expanded clones get a size class; other rows say once, few or many, or leave the size out.

j_call	v_call	clone_size	cdr3_aa
TRBJ1-1	TRBV9	NA	CASTSLGGQSTEAFF
TRBJ2-1	TRBV19	NA	CASRRLALSSYNEQFF
TRBJ2-1	TRBV7-3	NA	CASSSKAGGTEEQFF
TRBJ1-1	TRBV27	NA	CASSSPGVLPEAFF
TRBJ1-1	TRBV4-2	NA	CASSQEGGGRALEGEAFF
TRBJ2-5	TRBV19	NA	CATRPRGLKQETQYF
TRBJ2-1	TRBV9	NA	CASSVGTSGYNEQFF
TRBJ2-7	TRBV18	NA	CASSPTSSYEQYF
TRBJ1-2	TRBV15	NA	CATSSEATAHGYTF
TRBJ2-7	TRBV29-1	once	CSVEFPRTYEQYF
TRBJ2-1	TRBV23-1	once	CASSQSCSSPDLNNEQFF
TRBJ1-3	TRBV11-2	NA	CASSLIVAGTGNTIYF
TRBJ2-1	TRBV19	few	CASSIETTSGQYNEQFF
TRBJ2-2	TRBV13	NA	CASSPQGTGELFF
TRBJ1-4	TRBV28	NA	CASSWSQGWEKLFF
TRBJ2-7	TRBV10-3	once	CAIRSPGGPYEQYF
TRBJ1-2	TRBV7-2	NA	CASSLEGQGWGYTF
TRBJ2-5	TRBV27	NA	CASRSRWTIQETQYF
TRBJ2-5	TRBV7-9	NA	CASSLTGGETQYF
TRBJ2-1	TRBV28	NA	CASTPGGYNEQFF
TRBJ1-1	TRBV5-4	NA	CASSFPGQGIRNTEAFF
TRBJ2-5	TRBV27	NA	CASSTRRDTEETQYF
TRBJ1-6	TRBV7-9	NA	CASSSLGQGYSPLHF
TRBJ1-1	TRBV5-6	NA	CASSSITGMNTEAFF
TRBJ1-4	TRBV5-1	NA	CASSLPGQAEKLFF
TRBJ1-1	TRBV10-3	NA	CAISGVDRDAFF
TRBJ1-6	TRBV7-9	NA	CASSLASNPFNSPLHF
TRBJ2-7	TRBV4-2	NA	CASSQDITRAYEQYF
TRBJ2-1	TRBV7-8	NA	CASGRAFNEQFF
TRBJ2-5	TRBV2	once	CASSLTGGATWETQYF
TRBJ1-2	TRBV5-1	NA	CASARQGSDSYTF
TRBJ1-1	TRBV7-6	once	CASSLEDRRIVTEAFF
TRBJ1-4	TRBV4-2	NA	CASSQDRAGQGTEKLFF
TRBJ2-7	TRBV11-3	few	CASSLAPTYEQYF